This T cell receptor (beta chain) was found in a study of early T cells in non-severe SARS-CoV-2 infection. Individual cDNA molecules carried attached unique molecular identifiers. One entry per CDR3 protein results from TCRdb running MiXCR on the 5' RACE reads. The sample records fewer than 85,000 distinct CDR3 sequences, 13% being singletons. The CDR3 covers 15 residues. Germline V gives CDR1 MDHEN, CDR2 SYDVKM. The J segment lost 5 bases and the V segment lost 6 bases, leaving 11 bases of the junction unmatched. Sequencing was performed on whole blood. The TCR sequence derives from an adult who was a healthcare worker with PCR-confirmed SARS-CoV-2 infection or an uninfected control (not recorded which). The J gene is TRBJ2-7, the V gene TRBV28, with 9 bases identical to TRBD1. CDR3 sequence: CASRSPGTGTNEQYF. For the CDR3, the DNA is TGTGCCAGCAGGAGCCCCGGGACAGGGACGAACGAGCAGTACTTC.